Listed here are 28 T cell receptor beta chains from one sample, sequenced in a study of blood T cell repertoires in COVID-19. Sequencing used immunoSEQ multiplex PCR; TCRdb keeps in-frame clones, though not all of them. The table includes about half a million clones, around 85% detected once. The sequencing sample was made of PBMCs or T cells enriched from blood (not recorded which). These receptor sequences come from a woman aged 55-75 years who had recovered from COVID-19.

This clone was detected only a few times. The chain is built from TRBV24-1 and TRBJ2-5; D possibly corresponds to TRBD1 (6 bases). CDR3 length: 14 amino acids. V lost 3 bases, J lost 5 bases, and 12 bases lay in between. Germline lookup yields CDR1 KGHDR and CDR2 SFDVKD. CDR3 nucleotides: TGTGCCACCAGTGATGGACAGTTAGTTGAGACCCAGTACTTC. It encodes CATSDGQLVETQYF.

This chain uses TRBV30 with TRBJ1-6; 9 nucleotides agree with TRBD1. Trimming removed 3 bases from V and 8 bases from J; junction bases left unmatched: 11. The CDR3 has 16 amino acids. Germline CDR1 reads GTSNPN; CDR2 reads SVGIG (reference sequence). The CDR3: CAWRPFPGQGHSPLHF. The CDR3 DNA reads TGTGCCTGGAGGCCGTTTCCGGGACAGGGTCATTCACCCCTCCACTTT.

The CDR3 nucleotides are TGCGCCAGCAGCTTGGCCCCCGGGACAGGGGGGACCGGGGAGCTGTTTTTT. This encodes CASSLAPGTGGTGELFF. The chain links TRBV5-1 to TRBJ2-2; TRBD1 matches 11 bases. The ends lost 0 bases at V and 5 bases at J; junction bases unmatched: 6. CDR1 SGHRS and CDR2 YFSETQ come from the germline V gene. This CDR3 region has 17 residues.

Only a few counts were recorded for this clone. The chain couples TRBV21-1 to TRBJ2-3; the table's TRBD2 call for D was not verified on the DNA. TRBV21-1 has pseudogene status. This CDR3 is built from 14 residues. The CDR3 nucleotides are TGTGCCAGCAGCAAAGGTACTAGCACAGATACGCAGTATTTT. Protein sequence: CASSKGTSTDTQYF.

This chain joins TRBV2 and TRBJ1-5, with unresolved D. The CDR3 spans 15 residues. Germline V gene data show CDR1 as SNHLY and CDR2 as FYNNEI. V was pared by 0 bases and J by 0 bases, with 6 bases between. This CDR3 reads CASSEARHSNQPQHF. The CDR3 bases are TGTGCCAGCAGTGAAGCGCGACATAGCAATCAGCCCCAGCATTTT.

CDR3 nucleotide sequence: TGTGCCAGCAGTTCCCCACCCCGGGAGAAGGTAGATACGCAGTATTTT. This encodes CASSSPPREKVDTQYF. V gene TRBV27 combines with J gene TRBJ2-3; a weak D match, TRBD2 (6 bases). V lost 4 bases, J lost 5 bases, and 19 bases lay in between. The CDR3 loop spans 16 amino acids. The germline V gene encodes CDR1 MNHEY and CDR2 SMNVEV (reference sequence).

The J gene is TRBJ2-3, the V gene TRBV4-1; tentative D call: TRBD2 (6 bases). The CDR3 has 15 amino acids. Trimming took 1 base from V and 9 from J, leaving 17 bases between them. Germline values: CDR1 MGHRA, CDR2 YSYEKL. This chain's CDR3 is CASSQAAGSRGTQYF. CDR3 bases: TGCGCCAGCAGCCAAGCGGCTGGCTCCCGGGGGACGCAGTATTTT.

CDR3 DNA: TGTGCCAGTAGTTTAACCGGACAGGGGCACCAGCATTTT. This sequence encodes CASSLTGQGHQHF. The J gene is TRBJ1-5, the V gene TRBV19; 9 bases fit TRBD1. The V segment lost 5 bases and the J segment 12 bases; nucleotides outside the gene matches: 8. Per germline, CDR1 LNHDA and CDR2 SQIVND (reference sequence). The CDR3 is 13 amino acids.

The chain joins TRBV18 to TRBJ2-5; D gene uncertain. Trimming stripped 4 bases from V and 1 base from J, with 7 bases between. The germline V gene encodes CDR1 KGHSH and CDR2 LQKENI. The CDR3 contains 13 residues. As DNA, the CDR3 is TGTGCCAGCTCACGGAACAGCCAAGAGACCCAGTACTTC. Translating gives CASSRNSQETQYF.

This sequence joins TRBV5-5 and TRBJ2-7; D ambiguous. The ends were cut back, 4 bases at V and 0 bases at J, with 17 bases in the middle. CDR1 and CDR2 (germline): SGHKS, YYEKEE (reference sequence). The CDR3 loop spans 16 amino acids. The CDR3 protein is CASSPRLGRSSYEQYF. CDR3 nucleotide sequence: TGTGCCAGCAGCCCCCGTCTCGGCCGGAGCTCCTACGAGCAGTACTTC.

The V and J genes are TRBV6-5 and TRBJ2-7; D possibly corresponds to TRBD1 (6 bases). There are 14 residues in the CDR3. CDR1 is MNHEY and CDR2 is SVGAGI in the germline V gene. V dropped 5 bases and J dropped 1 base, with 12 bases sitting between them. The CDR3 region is CASSLPGTSYEQYV. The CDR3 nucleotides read TGTGCCAGCAGTCTACCTGGGACATCCTACGAGCAGTACGTC.

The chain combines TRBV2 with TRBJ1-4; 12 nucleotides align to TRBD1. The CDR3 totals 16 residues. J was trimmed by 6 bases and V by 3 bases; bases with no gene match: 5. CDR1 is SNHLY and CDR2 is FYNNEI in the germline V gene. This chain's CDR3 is CASSDGTGGSYEKLFF. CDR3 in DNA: TGTGCCAGCAGTGACGGGACAGGGGGCAGTTATGAAAAACTGTTTTTT.

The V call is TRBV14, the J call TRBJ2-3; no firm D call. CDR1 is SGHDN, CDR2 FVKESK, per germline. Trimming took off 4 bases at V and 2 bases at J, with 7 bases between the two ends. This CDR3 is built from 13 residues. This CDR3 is CASSRQATDTQYF. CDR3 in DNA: TGTGCCAGCAGCCGGCAGGCCACAGATACGCAGTATTTT.

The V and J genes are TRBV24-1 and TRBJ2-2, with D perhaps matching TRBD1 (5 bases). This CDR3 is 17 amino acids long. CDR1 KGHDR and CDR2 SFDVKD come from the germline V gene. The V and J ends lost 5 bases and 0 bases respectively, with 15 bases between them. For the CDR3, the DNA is TGTGCCACCAGTGTTTTAGGGCAGGGCGCGAACACCGGGGAGCTGTTTTTT. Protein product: CATSVLGQGANTGELFF.

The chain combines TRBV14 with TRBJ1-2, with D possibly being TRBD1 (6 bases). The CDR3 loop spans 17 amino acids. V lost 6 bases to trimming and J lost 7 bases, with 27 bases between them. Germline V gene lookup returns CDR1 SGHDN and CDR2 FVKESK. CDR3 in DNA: TGTGCCAGCAGTCCAATCTACTTCCAGGGGCCGGGAGGTGGCTACACCTTC. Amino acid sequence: CASSPIYFQGPGGGYTF.

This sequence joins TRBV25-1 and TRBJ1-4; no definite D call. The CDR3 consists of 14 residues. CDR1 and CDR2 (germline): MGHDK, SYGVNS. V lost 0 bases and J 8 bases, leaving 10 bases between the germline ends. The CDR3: CASSEYAGGEKLFF. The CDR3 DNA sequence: TGTGCCAGCAGTGAATATGCGGGCGGCGAAAAACTGTTTTTT.

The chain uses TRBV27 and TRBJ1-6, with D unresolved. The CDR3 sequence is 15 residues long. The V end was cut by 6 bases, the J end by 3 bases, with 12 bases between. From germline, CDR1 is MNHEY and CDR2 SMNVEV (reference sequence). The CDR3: CASSLGRIYNSPLHF. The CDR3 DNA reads TGTGCCAGCAGCCTGGGGAGGATCTATAATTCACCCCTCCACTTT.

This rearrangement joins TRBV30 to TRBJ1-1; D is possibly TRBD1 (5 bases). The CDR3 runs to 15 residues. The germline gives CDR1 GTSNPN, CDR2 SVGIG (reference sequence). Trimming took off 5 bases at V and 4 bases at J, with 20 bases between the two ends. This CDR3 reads CAWDPLGGIGTEAFF. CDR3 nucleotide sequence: TGTGCCTGGGACCCCCTGGGGGGGATCGGCACTGAAGCTTTCTTT.

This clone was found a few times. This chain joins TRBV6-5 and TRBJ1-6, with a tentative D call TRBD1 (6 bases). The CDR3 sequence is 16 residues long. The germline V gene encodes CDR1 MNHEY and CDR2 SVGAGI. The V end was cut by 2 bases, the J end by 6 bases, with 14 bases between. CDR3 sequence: CASSYRTASFNSPLHF. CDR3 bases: TGTGCCAGCAGTTACCGGACAGCTAGCTTTAATTCACCCCTCCACTTT.

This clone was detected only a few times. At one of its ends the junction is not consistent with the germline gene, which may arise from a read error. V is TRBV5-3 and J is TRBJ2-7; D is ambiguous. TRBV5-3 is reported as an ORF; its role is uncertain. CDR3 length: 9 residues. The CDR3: CARGGGRDF. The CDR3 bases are TGTGCCAGAGGCGGCGGCAGAGACTTC.

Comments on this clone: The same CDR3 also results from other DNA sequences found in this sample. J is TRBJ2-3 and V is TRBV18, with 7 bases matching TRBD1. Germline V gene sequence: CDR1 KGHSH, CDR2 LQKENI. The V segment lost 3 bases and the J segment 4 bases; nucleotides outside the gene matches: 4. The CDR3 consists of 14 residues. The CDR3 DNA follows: TGTGCCAGCTCACCGCTTACAGGGGCAGATACGCAGTATTTT. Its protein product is CASSPLTGADTQYF.

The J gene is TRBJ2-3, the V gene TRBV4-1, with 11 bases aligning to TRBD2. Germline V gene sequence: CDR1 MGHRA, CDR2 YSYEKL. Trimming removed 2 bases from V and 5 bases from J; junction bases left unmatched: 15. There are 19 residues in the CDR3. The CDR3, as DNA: TGCGCCAGCAGCCAAACTAGACTAGCGGGAAATTTTGGCATAGATACGCAGTATTTT. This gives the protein CASSQTRLAGNFGIDTQYF.

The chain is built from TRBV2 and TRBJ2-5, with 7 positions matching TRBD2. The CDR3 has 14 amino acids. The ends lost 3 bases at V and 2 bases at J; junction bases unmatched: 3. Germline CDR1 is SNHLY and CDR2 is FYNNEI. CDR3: CASSDWGGQETQYF. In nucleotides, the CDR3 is TGTGCCAGCAGTGATTGGGGGGGGCAAGAGACCCAGTACTTC. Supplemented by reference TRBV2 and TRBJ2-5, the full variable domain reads EPEVTQTPSHQVTQMGQEVILRCVPISNHLYFYWYRQILGQKVEFLVSFYNNEISEKSEIFDDQFSVERPDGSNFTLKIRSTKLEDSAMYFCASSDWGGQETQYFGPGTRLLVL.

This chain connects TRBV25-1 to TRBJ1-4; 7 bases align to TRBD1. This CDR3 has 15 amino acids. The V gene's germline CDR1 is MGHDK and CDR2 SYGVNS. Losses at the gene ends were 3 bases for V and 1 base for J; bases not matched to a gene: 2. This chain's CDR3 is CASSDRGVTNEKLFF. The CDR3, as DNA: TGTGCCAGCAGTGACAGGGGGGTAACTAATGAAAAACTGTTTTTT.

The DNA of the CDR3 is TGTGCCAGCACCGGCTCGGGACAGGGTTCGAATGAGCAGTTCTTC. It specifies CASTGSGQGSNEQFF. The rearrangement joins TRBV25-1 to TRBJ2-1; 9 bases agree with TRBD1. V was pared by 7 bases and J by 7 bases, with 11 bases of the junction left unmatched. This CDR3 has 15 residues. CDR1 MGHDK and CDR2 SYGVNS come from the germline V gene. The full variable domain, in which reference TRBV25-1 and TRBJ2-1 provide the parts outside the CDR3, is EADIYQTPRYLVIGTGKKITLECSQTMGHDKMYWYQQDPGMELHLIHYSYGVNSTEKGDLSSESTVSRIRTEHFPLTLESARPSHTSQYLCASTGSGQGSNEQFFGPGTRLTVL.

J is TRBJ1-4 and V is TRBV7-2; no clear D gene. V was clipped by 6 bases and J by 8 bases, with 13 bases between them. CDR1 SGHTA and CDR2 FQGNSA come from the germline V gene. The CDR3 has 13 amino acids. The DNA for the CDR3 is TGTGCCAGCAGTTTGGGAGATGGGGAAAAACTGTTTTTT. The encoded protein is CASSLGDGEKLFF.

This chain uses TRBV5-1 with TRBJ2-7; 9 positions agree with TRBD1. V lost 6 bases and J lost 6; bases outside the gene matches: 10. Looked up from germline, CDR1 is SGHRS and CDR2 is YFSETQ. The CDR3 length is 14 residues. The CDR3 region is CASTFKDRGAEQYF. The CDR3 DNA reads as TGCGCCAGCACCTTCAAGGACAGGGGAGCCGAGCAGTACTTC.

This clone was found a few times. CDR3 loop: CASSQSGQGVGYTF. Written as DNA, the CDR3 is TGTGCCAGCAGCCAATCGGGACAGGGGGTTGGCTACACCTTC. The rearrangement joins TRBV3-1 (or the pseudogene TRBV3-2) to TRBJ1-2, with 11 nucleotides matching TRBD1. Germline V gene sequence: CDR1 LGHDT, CDR2 YNNKEL (reference sequence). The CDR3 totals 14 residues. J lost 7 bases, V lost 2 bases, and 3 bases had no gene match.